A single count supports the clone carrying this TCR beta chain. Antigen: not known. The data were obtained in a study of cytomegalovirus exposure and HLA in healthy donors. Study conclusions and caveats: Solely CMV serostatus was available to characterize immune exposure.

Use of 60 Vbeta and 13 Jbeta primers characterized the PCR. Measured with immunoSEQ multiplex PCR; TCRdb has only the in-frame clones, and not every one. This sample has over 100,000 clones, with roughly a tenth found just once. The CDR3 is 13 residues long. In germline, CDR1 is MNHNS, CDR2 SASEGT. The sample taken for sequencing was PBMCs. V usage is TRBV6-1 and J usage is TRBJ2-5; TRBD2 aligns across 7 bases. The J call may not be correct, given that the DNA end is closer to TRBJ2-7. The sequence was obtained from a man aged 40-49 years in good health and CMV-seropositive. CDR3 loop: CASNWGGSYEQYF. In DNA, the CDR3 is TGTGCCAGCAATTGGGGGGGCTCCTACGAGCAGTACTTC.